This TCR beta chain was identified in a study of blood T cell repertoires in COVID-19. In the study overall: PBMCs, B-cell-depleted T cells, or T cells were the source of the cDNA or gDNA that made up the material.

Authors' analysis steps: Amplification of reference gene primers was used by the study to estimate nucleated cell counts. Libraries were prepared by immunoSEQ multiplex PCR; TCRdb keeps only in-frame clonotypes and omits some of them. Clone size and V and J calls were adopted from that table, with D and trimming inferred from the DNA. The sample holds about 44,000 clones, roughly 87% seen once. This CDR3 region has 14 residues. In germline, CDR1 is MNHEY, CDR2 SVGEGT. Trimming removed 6 bases from V and 0 bases from J, with 12 bases in between. This receptor was taken from a man aged 65 to 85 with active COVID-19. Sequencing input: peripheral blood. The chain recombines TRBV6-2 or TRBV6-3 with TRBJ2-7, with D possibly matching TRBD1 (5 bases). The CDR3 spells CASSSDRISYEQYF. DNA for the CDR3: TGTGCCAGCAGCAGCGACAGAATCTCCTACGAGCAGTACTTC.